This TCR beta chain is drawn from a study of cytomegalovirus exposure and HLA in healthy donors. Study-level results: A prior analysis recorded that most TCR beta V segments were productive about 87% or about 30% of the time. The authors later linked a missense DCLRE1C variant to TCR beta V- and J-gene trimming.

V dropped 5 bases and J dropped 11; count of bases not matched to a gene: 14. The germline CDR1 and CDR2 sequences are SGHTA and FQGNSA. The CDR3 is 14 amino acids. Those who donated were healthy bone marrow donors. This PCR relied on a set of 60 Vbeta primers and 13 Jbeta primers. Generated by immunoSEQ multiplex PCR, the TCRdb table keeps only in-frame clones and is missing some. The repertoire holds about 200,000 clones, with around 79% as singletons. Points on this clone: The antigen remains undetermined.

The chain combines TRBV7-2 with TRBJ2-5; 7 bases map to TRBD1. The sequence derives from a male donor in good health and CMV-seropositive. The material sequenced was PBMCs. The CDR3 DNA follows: TGTGCCAGCAGCCTCCTAGGGGGCCCCCAGGGGCAGTACTTC. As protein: CASSLLGGPQGQYF. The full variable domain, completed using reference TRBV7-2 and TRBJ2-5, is GAGVSQSPSNKVTEKGKDVELRCDPISGHTALYWYRQSLGQGLEFLIYFQGNSAPDKSGLPSDRFSAERTGGSVSTLTIQRTQQEDSAVYLCASSLLGGPQGQYFGPGTRLLVL.